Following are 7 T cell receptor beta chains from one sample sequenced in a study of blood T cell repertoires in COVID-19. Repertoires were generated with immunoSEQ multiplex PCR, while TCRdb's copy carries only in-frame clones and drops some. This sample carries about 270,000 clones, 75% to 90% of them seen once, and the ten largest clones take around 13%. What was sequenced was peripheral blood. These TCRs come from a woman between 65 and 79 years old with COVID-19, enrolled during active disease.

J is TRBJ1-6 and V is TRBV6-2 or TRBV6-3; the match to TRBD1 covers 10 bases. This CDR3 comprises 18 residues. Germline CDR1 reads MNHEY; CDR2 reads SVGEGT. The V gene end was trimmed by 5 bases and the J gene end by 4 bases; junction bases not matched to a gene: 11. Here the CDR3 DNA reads TGTGCCAGCAGTCGGGACAGGGGTATAACGGGGTATAATTCACCCCTCCACTTT. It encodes CASSRDRGITGYNSPLHF.

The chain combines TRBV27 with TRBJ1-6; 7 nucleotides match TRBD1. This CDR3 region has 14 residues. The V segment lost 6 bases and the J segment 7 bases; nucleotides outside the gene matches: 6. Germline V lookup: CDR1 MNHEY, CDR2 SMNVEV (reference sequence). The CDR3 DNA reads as TGTGCCAGCAGAGAGACAGGGTTGAATTCACCCCTCCACTTT. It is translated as CASRETGLNSPLHF.

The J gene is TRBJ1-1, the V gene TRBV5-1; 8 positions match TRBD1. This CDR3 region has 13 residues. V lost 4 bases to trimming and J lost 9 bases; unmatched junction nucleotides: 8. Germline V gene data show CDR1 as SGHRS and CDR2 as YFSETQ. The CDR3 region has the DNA TGCGCCAGCAGCCACGGACAGGGAGGACAAGCTTTCTTT. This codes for CASSHGQGGQAFF.

The CDR3, as DNA: TGTGCCAGCAGTACTCAGGGTTCTGACTATGGCTACACCTTC. Amino acid sequence: CASSTQGSDYGYTF. The V gene is TRBV2, the J gene TRBJ1-2; tentatively, D is TRBD1 (5 bases). Trimming removed 5 bases from V and 3 bases from J, with 13 bases in between. Germline CDR1 and CDR2: SNHLY and FYNNEI. This CDR3 is 14 amino acids long.

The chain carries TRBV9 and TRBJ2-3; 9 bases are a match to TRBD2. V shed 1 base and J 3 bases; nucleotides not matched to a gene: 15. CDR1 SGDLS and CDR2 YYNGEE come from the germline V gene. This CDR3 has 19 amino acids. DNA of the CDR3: TGTGCCAGCAGCGTAAGCGAGGGGCGGGGGGGCTTTAAAACAGATACGCAGTATTTT. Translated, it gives CASSVSEGRGGFKTDTQYF. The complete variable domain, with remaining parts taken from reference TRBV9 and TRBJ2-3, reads DSGVTQTPKHLITATGQRVTLRCSPRSGDLSVYWYQQSLDQGLQFLIQYYNGEERAKGNILERFSAQQFPDLHSELNLSSLELGDSALYFCASSVSEGRGGFKTDTQYFGPGTRLTVL.

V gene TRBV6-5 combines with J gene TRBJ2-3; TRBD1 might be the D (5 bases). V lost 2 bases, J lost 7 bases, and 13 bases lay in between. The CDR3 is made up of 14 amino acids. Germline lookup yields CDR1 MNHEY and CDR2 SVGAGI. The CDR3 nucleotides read TGTGCCAGCAGTTACAACGACAGACCTAATACGCAGTATTTT. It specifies CASSYNDRPNTQYF.

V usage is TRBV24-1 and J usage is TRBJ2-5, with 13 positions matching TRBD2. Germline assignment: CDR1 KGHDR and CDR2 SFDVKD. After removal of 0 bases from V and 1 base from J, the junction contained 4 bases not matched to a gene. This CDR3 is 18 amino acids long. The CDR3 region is CATSDLRLAGGIQETQYF. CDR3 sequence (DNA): TGTGCCACCAGTGATTTGAGACTAGCGGGGGGCATCCAAGAGACCCAGTACTTC.